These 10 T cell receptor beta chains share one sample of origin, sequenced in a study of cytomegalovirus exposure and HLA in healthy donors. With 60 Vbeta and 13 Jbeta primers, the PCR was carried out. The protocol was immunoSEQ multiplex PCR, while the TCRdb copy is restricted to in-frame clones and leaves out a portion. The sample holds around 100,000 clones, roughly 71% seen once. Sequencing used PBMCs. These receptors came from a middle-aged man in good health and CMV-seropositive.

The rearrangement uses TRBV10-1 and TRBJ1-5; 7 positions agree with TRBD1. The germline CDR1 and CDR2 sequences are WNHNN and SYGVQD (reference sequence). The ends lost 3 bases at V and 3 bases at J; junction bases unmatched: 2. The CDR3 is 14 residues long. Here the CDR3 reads CASSDGQANQPQHF. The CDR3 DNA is TGCGCCAGCAGTGATGGACAGGCCAATCAGCCCCAGCATTTT.

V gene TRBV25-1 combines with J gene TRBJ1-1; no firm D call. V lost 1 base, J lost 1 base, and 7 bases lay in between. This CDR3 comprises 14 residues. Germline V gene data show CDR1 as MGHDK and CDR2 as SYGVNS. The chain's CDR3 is CASSEWEENTEAFF. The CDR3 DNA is TGTGCCAGCAGTGAATGGGAGGAGAACACTGAAGCTTTCTTT. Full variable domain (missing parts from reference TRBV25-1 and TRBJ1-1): EADIYQTPRYLVIGTGKKITLECSQTMGHDKMYWYQQDPGMELHLIHYSYGVNSTEKGDLSSESTVSRIRTEHFPLTLESARPSHTSQYLCASSEWEENTEAFFGQGTRLTVV.

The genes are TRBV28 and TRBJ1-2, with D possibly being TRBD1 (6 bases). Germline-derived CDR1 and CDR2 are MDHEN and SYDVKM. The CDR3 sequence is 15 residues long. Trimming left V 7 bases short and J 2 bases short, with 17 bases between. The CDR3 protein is CASIVGGTGNYGYTF. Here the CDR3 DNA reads TGTGCCAGCATAGTAGGAGGAACAGGGAACTATGGCTACACCTTC.

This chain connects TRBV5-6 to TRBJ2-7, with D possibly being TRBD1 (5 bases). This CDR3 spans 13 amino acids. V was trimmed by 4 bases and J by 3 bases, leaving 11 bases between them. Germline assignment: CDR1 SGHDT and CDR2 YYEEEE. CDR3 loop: CASSRPTGYEQYF. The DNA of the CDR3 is TGTGCCAGCAGCCGCCCTACAGGCTACGAGCAGTACTTC.

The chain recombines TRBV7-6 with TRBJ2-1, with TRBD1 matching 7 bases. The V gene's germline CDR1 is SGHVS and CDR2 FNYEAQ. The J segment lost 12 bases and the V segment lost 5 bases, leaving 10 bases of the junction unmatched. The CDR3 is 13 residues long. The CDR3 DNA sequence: TGTGCCAGCAGCGCGACAGGGAGCGGTGGGCAGTTCTTC. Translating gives CASSATGSGGQFF.

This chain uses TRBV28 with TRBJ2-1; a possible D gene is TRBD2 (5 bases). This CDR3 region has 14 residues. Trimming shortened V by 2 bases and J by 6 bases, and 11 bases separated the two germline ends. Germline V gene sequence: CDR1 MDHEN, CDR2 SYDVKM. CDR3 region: CASSLGLAGNEQFF. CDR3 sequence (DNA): TGTGCCAGCAGTTTAGGACTCGCGGGCAATGAGCAGTTCTTC.

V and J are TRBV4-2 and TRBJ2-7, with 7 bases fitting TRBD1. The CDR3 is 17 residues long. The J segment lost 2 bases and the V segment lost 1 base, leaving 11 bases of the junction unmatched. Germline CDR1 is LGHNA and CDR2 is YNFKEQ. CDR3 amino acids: CASSQGRTGSPTYEQYF. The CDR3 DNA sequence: TGTGCCAGCAGCCAAGGGAGGACAGGTTCACCAACCTACGAGCAGTACTTC.

Here the CDR3 DNA reads TGCGCCAGCAGCGGCGAAGGGAGGGTGACCCAGTACTTC. As protein: CASSGEGRVTQYF. V and J are TRBV5-1 and TRBJ2-5; TRBD2 agrees at 7 bases. Per germline, CDR1 SGHRS and CDR2 YFSETQ. V lost 4 bases, J lost 7 bases, and 7 bases stayed unmatched. The CDR3 is 13 residues long. Complete variable domain (other parts from reference TRBV5-1 and TRBJ2-5): KAGVTQTPRYLIKTRGQQVTLSCSPISGHRSVSWYQQTPGQGLQFLFEYFSETQRNKGNFPGRFSGRQFSNSRSEMNVSTLELGDSALYLCASSGEGRVTQYFGPGTRLLVL.

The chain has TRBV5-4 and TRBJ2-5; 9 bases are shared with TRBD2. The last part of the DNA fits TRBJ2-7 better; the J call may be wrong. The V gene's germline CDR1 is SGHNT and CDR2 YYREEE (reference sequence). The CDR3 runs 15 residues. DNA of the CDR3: TGTGCCAGCAGCTTCCCGCTAGCGGGACAATCCGAGCAGTACTTC. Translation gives CASSFPLAGQSEQYF.

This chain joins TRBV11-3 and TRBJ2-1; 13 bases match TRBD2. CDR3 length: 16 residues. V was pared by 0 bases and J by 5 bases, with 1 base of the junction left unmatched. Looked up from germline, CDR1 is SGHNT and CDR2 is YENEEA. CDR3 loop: CASSLEGLAGDNEQFF. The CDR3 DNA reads TGTGCCAGCAGCTTAGAAGGACTAGCGGGGGACAATGAGCAGTTCTTC.